The 13 T cell receptor beta chains listed next were all sequenced from one sample in a study of CD8 T cells in ankylosing spondylitis. Findings and limits, study-wide: Typical of ankylosing spondylitis blood, it appeared, was a TCR beta motif of under 10 highly homologous variants.

No antigen has been assigned to these receptors. TCRdb fed the 5' RACE reads into MiXCR, producing one record per CDR3 protein. The data contain 300,000 to 400,000 distinct CDR3 sequences, 20% to 25% of them singletons. Sample: blood, either unsorted or a sorted T cell fraction (not recorded which). The receptors shown here come from a male donor with ankylosing spondylitis.

The chain is built from TRBV28 and TRBJ2-7; D perhaps matches TRBD2 (6 bases). V lost 2 bases and J 7 bases, leaving 27 bases between the germline ends. Germline values: CDR1 MDHEN, CDR2 SYDVKM. The CDR3 extends over 18 amino acids. The CDR3 reads CASSLRAGGTLAILEQYF. The CDR3 region has the DNA TGTGCCAGCAGTTTAAGGGCGGGCGGGACCCTCGCTATATTGGAGCAGTACTTC.

This clonotype was observed many times. The chain employs TRBV5-1 and TRBJ2-1, with D possibly being TRBD1 (5 bases). V lost 3 bases to trimming and J lost 9 bases, with 13 bases between them. The CDR3 is made up of 13 amino acids. CDR1 and CDR2 (germline): SGHRS, YFSETQ. The CDR3 DNA reads TGCGCCAGCAGCTCACAGGATATTCGTGAGCAGTTCTTC. It encodes CASSSQDIREQFF.

V and J are TRBV6-2 or TRBV6-3 and TRBJ2-7; D unresolved. Per the germline V gene, CDR1 is MNHEY and CDR2 is SVGEGT. The CDR3 consists of 12 residues. V lost 5 bases to trimming and J lost 2 bases, with 7 bases between them. Here the CDR3 DNA reads TGTGCCAGCAGTCCGCTACCCTACGAGCAGTACTTC. It codes for CASSPLPYEQYF.

The chain uses TRBV29-1 and TRBJ1-1; D gene uncertain. This CDR3 is 13 amino acids long. Germline CDR1 and CDR2: SQVTM and ANQGSEA. Trimming removed 5 bases at V and 1 base at J, with 11 bases between. CDR3 in amino acids: CSVSGWGNTEAFF. CDR3 DNA: TGCAGCGTTTCGGGCTGGGGGAACACTGAAGCTTTCTTT.

CDR3 sequence: CASGASSGSYNEQFF. The CDR3 DNA follows: TGTGCCAGCGGCGCGTCTAGCGGATCCTACAATGAGCAGTTCTTC. The genes are TRBV2 and TRBJ2-1; 7 positions agree with TRBD2. The CDR3 loop spans 15 amino acids. J gave up 1 base and V 8 bases, and 8 bases lay outside the gene matches. CDR1 SNHLY and CDR2 FYNNEI come from the germline V gene.

The CDR3 reads CASSLDAGTSGETQYF. DNA of the CDR3: TGTGCCAGCAGCCTAGACGCTGGGACTAGTGGGGAGACCCAGTACTTC. The J gene is TRBJ2-5, the V gene TRBV7-2, with TRBD2 matching over 8 bases. Germline CDR1 reads SGHTA; CDR2 reads FQGNSA. With 5 bases clipped from V and 5 bases from J, the junction kept 13 bases outside the gene matches. This CDR3 is built from 16 residues.

This clonotype was counted between two and nine times. The chain is built from TRBV30 and TRBJ2-3, with D possibly being TRBD2 (6 bases). Germline V gene lookup returns CDR1 GTSNPN and CDR2 SVGIG (reference sequence). Trimming took off 4 bases at V and 5 bases at J, with 10 bases between the two ends. The CDR3 totals 12 residues. As DNA, the CDR3 is TGTGCCTGGATGCGGGGTGGAGATACGCAGTATTTT. It specifies CAWMRGGDTQYF.

This clonotype was detected only a few times. This chain joins TRBV7-2 and TRBJ2-7; D remains unclear. CDR1 and CDR2 (germline): SGHTA, FQGNSA. V lost 1 base to trimming and J lost 3 bases, with 10 bases between them. This CDR3 has 14 residues. CDR3 DNA sequence: TGTGCCAGCAGCTTAGTGACAAATAGCTACGAGCAGTACTTC. Its translation: CASSLVTNSYEQYF.

This clonotype was seen a few times. The V gene is TRBV6-1, the J gene TRBJ2-3; tentative D call: TRBD1 (5 bases). The CDR3 runs 15 residues. Germline V gives CDR1 MNHNS, CDR2 SASEGT. Between the trimmed V and J ends, which lost 6 bases and 6 bases, there was a span of 19 bases. The DNA of the CDR3 is TGTGCCAGCAGCCGCCCGAGGTGGGGCGGTGATACGCAGTATTTT. This sequence encodes CASSRPRWGGDTQYF.

The rearrangement links TRBV5-1 to TRBJ2-1; D not resolved. This CDR3 spans 16 amino acids. The germline V and J ends were trimmed by 2 bases and 7 bases, with 19 bases remaining between them. Germline CDR1 reads SGHRS; CDR2 reads YFSETQ. The CDR3 DNA sequence: TGCGCCAGCAGCTTCACCGCTCAGGCTGGGGAAAATGAGCAGTTCTTC. It codes for CASSFTAQAGENEQFF.

In this sample, this clonotype turned up a few times. The chain combines TRBV6-1 with TRBJ2-1, with D maybe TRBD2 (7 bases). CDR1 MNHNS and CDR2 SASEGT come from the germline V gene. Between the trimmed V and J ends, which lost 6 bases and 9 bases, there was a span of 24 bases. The CDR3 spans 16 residues. CDR3 in DNA: TGTGCCAGCAGGCCAAGGGGGGAGGGCCGCTTAGGTGAGCAGTTCTTC. Its translation: CASRPRGEGRLGEQFF.

A few counts support this clonotype. V usage is TRBV20-1 and J usage is TRBJ2-3; 7 bases align to TRBD1. This CDR3 has 18 residues. The germline V gene encodes CDR1 DFQATT and CDR2 SNEGSKA (reference sequence). V lost 1 base and J lost 2; bases outside the gene matches: 15. The CDR3 region has the DNA TGCAGTGCTAGAGGACAGGGTCTTGTGCTGACGAACACAGATACGCAGTATTTT. Translated: CSARGQGLVLTNTDTQYF.

The chain employs TRBV20-1 and TRBJ2-7; D remains unclear. V dropped 2 bases and J dropped 2 bases, with 7 bases sitting between them. Germline V CDR1 and CDR2: DFQATT, SNEGSKA (reference sequence). The CDR3 runs to 12 residues. The CDR3 sequence is CSARRDTYEQYF. The CDR3 DNA reads TGCAGTGCTAGACGCGACACCTACGAGCAGTACTTC.